This TCR beta chain originates from a study of cytomegalovirus exposure and HLA in healthy donors. The study, taken as a whole, reports: High specificity and sensitivity for cytomegalovirus status were reported for the classifier. Researchers counted roughly 150 TCR beta chains as cytomegalovirus-associated. A previous analysis found most TCR beta V segments productive roughly 87% or roughly 30% of the time.

With regard to this clone: Its cognate antigen is unknown.

With 60 Vbeta and 13 Jbeta primers, the PCR was carried out. In the study's own analysis: Roughly 10 million shared chains were among the approximately 87 million unique TCR beta chains that a later analysis counted. Only in-frame clones appear in the TCRdb table, and some are missing; sequencing was by immunoSEQ multiplex PCR. V and J calls and clone size are given by that table; D and trimming were obtained from the DNA. This table holds 150,000 to 200,000 clones. This clonotype was obtained from a woman between 55 and 75 years old in good health and CMV-seronegative. The sample comprised PBMCs.

The CDR3 sequence is CASTPSGRLNEQFF. DNA for the CDR3: TGTGCCAGCACCCCTAGCGGGAGGTTAAATGAGCAGTTCTTC. The gene calls are TRBV28 and TRBJ2-1; TRBD2 agrees at 11 bases. The germline gives CDR1 MDHEN, CDR2 SYDVKM. Losses at the gene ends were 7 bases for V and 7 bases for J; bases not matched to a gene: 6. The CDR3 runs to 14 residues.